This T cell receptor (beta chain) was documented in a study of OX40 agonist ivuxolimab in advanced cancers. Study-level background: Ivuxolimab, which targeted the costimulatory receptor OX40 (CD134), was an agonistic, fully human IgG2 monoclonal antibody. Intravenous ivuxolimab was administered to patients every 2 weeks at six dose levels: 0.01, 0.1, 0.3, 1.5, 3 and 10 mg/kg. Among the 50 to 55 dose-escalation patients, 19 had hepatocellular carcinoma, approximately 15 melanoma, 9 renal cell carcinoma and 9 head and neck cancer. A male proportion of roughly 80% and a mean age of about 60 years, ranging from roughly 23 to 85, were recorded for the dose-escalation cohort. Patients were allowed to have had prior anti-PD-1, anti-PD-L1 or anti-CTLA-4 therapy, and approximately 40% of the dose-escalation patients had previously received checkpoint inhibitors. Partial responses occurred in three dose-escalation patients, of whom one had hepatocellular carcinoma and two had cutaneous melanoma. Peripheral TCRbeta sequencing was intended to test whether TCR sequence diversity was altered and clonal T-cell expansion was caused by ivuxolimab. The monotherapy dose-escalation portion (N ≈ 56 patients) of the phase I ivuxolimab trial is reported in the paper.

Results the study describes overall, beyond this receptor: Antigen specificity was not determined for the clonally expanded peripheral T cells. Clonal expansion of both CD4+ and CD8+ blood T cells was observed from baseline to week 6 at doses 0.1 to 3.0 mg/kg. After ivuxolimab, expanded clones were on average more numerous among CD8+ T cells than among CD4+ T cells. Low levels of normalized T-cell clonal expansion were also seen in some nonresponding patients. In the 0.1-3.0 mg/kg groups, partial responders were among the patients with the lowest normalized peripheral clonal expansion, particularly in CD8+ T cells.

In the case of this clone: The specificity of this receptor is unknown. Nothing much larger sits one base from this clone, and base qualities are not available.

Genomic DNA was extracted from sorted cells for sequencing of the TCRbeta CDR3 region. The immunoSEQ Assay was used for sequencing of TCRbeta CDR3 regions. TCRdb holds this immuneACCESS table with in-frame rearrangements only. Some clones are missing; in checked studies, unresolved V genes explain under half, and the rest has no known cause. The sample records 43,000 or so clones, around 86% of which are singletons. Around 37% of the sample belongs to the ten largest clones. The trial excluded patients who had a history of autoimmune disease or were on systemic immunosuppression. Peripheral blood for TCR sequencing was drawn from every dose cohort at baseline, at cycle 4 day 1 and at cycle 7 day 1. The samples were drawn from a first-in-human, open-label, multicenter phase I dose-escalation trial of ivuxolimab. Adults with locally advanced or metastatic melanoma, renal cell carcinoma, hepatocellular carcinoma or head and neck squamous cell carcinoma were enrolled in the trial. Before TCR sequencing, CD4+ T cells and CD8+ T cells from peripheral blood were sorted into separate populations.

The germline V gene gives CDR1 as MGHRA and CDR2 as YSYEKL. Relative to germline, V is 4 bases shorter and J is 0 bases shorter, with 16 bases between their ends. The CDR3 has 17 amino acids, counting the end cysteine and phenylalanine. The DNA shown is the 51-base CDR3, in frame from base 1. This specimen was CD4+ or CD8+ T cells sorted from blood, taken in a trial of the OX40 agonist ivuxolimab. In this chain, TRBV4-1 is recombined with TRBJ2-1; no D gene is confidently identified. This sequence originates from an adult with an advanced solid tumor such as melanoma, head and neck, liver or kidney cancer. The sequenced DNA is TGCGCCAGCAGCCCGAATCCGACTCAGAGCTCCTACAATGAGCAGTTCTTC. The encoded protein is CASSPNPTQSSYNEQFF.